These 17 T cell receptor beta chains share one sample of origin, sequenced in a study of read filtering for tumor transcriptome and immune sequencing. This library used around 400 ng RNA and molecular barcoded adaptors spanning alpha/delta and beta/gamma chains. TCRdb fed the reads into MiXCR, producing one record per CDR3 protein. This sample has over 80,000 distinct CDR3 sequences; 9% to 15% occur once, and the top ten carry 15%. Sequenced material: a population of CD138-negative cells sorted from bone marrow. The receptors here all came from a donor at least 40 years old with multiple myeloma.

The chain recombines TRBV6-5 with TRBJ2-7; TRBD1 matches 7 bases. CDR1 is MNHEY and CDR2 is SVGAGI in the germline V gene. The CDR3 has 14 amino acids. J was trimmed by 6 bases and V by 2 bases; bases with no gene match: 7. DNA for the CDR3: TGTGCCAGCAGTTACGGGCAGGGGGTTGGCGAGCAGTACTTC. Protein sequence: CASSYGQGVGEQYF.

In its sample, this clonotype was seen many times. V is TRBV10-3 and J is TRBJ2-1; D is uncertain. The length of the CDR3 is 12 residues. V lost 2 bases, J lost 9 bases, and 8 bases lay in between. From germline, CDR1 is ENHRY and CDR2 SYGVKD. CDR3 region: CAISEPTGEQFF. The DNA for the CDR3 is TGTGCCATCAGTGAGCCTACGGGTGAGCAGTTCTTC.

This clonotype was found many times. V gene TRBV5-1 combines with J gene TRBJ2-5; 8 nucleotides line up with TRBD1. The germline CDR1 and CDR2 sequences are SGHRS and YFSETQ. The V and J ends lost 5 bases and 1 base, in that order; junction bases with no gene match: 4. The CDR3 covers 14 residues. The CDR3 spells CASSFGQGQETQYF. CDR3 bases: TGCGCCAGCAGTTTTGGACAGGGCCAAGAGACCCAGTACTTC.

The chain is built from TRBV6-1 and TRBJ1-6, with D maybe TRBD1 (5 bases). The V gene lost 1 base and the J gene lost 11 bases, with 9 bases spanning the gap. Germline V gene lookup returns CDR1 MNHNS and CDR2 SASEGT. There are 13 residues in the CDR3. As DNA, the CDR3 is TGTGCCAGCAGTGAAGAAAGGGGTGCACCCCTCCACTTT. Protein: CASSEERGAPLHF.

This clonotype was seen more than once but under ten times. The chain combines TRBV29-1 with TRBJ2-5, with 10 bases fitting TRBD2. J lost 9 bases, V lost 4 bases, and 20 bases had no gene match. CDR3 length: 17 amino acids. CDR1 is SQVTM, CDR2 ANQGSEA, per germline. CDR3 nucleotide sequence: TGCAGCGTTGGATGGGGCTCAGGACTAGCGGCCGGGGGGGCCCAGTACTTC. As protein: CSVGWGSGLAAGGAQYF.

A word on this clonotype: A read error may explain this, as a much larger clone is one base away. The V gene is TRBV6-7, the J gene TRBJ1-1, with no clear D. TRBV6-7 is an open reading frame whose function is uncertain. CDR3 size: 12 residues. In nucleotides, the CDR3 is TGTGCCAGACCCGCGGCAGACACTGGAGCTTTCTTT. Encoded protein: CARPAADTGAFF.

This clonotype has a count of ten or more. The chain employs TRBV5-1 and TRBJ2-1; 10 bases agree with TRBD2. Germline V gene sequence: CDR1 SGHRS, CDR2 YFSETQ. CDR3 size: 16 residues. With 2 bases clipped from V and 1 base from J, the junction kept 3 bases outside the gene matches. The CDR3, as DNA: TGCGCCAGCAGCTTATCTAGCGGGAGATCCTACAATGAGCAGTTCTTC. Amino acid sequence: CASSLSSGRSYNEQFF.

This clonotype was seen many times. This chain joins TRBV29-1 and TRBJ1-1; D unclear. Germline V gene lookup returns CDR1 SQVTM and CDR2 ANQGSEA. This CDR3 contains 12 residues. V shed 4 bases and J shed 3 bases, with 9 bases lying between them. This CDR3 is CSVAVGYTEAFF. CDR3 sequence (DNA): TGCAGCGTTGCGGTTGGGTACACTGAAGCTTTCTTT.

This clonotype has at least ten counts. In nucleotides, the CDR3 is TGCAGCGTTGACGGGGGGCAGGGGGGCTACATTCAGTACTTC. Residues: CSVDGGQGGYIQYF. The V gene is TRBV29-1, the J gene TRBJ2-4; D is perhaps TRBD1 or TRBD2 (7 bases each). V was shortened by 3 bases and J by 8 bases, with 17 bases between the two germline ends. CDR1 and CDR2 from the germline V gene are SQVTM and ANQGSEA. The CDR3 extends over 14 amino acids.

This clonotype was counted ten times or more. This sequence joins TRBV6-2 or TRBV6-3 and TRBJ1-5; D is unclear. V shed 0 bases and J shed 5 bases, with 8 bases lying between them. The CDR3 covers 14 residues. Germline V CDR1 and CDR2: MNHEY, SVGEGT. The CDR3 loop reads CASSYSTGDQPQHF. In nucleotides, the CDR3 is TGTGCCAGCAGTTACTCGACCGGGGATCAGCCCCAGCATTTT.

Turning to this clonotype: The CDR3 ends on some other residue instead of the conserved phenylalanine or tryptophan, so this is likely a read error. V and J are TRBV5-1 and TRBJ1-1, with a tentative D call TRBD1 (6 bases). This CDR3 spans 13 amino acids. V lost 2 bases and J lost 1, with 6 bases in between. The germline V gene has CDR1 SGHRS and CDR2 YFSETQ. CDR3 nucleotide sequence: TGCGCCAGCAGCTTACAGGGGAACACTGAAGCTTTCTCT. It translates to CASSLQGNTEAFS.

This clonotype was counted at least ten times. The chain is built from TRBV7-9 and TRBJ1-1; no reliable D call. Germline V gene data show CDR1 as SEHNR and CDR2 as FQNEAQ (reference sequence). The V end was cut by 7 bases, the J end by 1 base, with 10 bases between. This CDR3 is 13 amino acids long. Here the CDR3 reads CASTRRQNTEAFF. In nucleotides, the CDR3 is TGTGCCAGCACGCGGAGACAGAACACTGAAGCTTTCTTT.

This clonotype was detected ten times or more. V and J are TRBV5-1 and TRBJ1-1; D might be TRBD1 (5 bases). The CDR3 is made up of 14 amino acids. Trimming took 0 bases from V and 1 from J, leaving 7 bases between them. CDR1 SGHRS and CDR2 YFSETQ come from the germline V gene. CDR3 protein: CASSLDRSNTEAFF. Here the CDR3 DNA reads TGCGCCAGCAGCTTGGACAGGTCGAACACTGAAGCTTTCTTT.

This clonotype was seen ten or more times. The chain uses TRBV7-3 and TRBJ2-1; D unresolved. CDR1 and CDR2 (germline): SGHTA, FQGTGA. Trimming removed 0 bases from V and 2 bases from J, with 11 bases in between. The CDR3 contains 16 residues. The CDR3 protein is CASSLTSLETYNEQFF. The DNA of the CDR3 is TGTGCCAGCAGCTTAACATCCCTCGAGACCTACAATGAGCAGTTCTTC.

This clonotype was counted between two and nine times. The chain links TRBV12-3 or TRBV12-4 to TRBJ1-1, with no clear D. Trimming cost V 0 bases and J 0 bases, with 14 bases left between them. The CDR3 spans 17 residues. In nucleotides, the CDR3 is TGTGCCAGCAGTTTAGCGACTTTAAGGTACTTGAACACTGAAGCTTTCTTT. Translated, it gives CASSLATLRYLNTEAFF.

This clonotype was counted many times. The chain combines TRBV2 with TRBJ2-1; D possibly corresponds to TRBD2 (7 bases). The CDR3 extends over 15 amino acids. Trimming removed 10 bases from V and 7 bases from J, with 23 bases in between. CDR1 and CDR2 from the germline V gene are SNHLY and FYNNEI. The CDR3 bases are TGTGCCATCAAAGGGGGGGGCCTTATCCCTAATGAGCAGTTCTTC. Amino acid sequence: CAIKGGGLIPNEQFF. The complete variable domain, with remaining parts taken from reference TRBV2 and TRBJ2-1, reads EPEVTQTPSHQVTQMGQEVILRCVPISNHLYFYWYRQILGQKVEFLVSFYNNEISEKSEIFDDQFSVERPDGSNFTLKIRSTKLEDSAMYFCAIKGGGLIPNEQFFGPGTRLTVL.

In this sample, this clonotype turned up many times. The genes are TRBV20-1 and TRBJ2-1; 9 bases fit TRBD2. With V trimmed by 6 bases and J by 2 bases, 14 bases remained unmatched. CDR1 is DFQATT, CDR2 SNEGSKA, per germline (reference sequence). This CDR3 comprises 17 residues. CDR3 nucleotides: TGCAGTGCCCCTCGGGGTAGCGGGAGAATCACCTACAATGAGCAGTTCTTC. Translating it yields CSAPRGSGRITYNEQFF.